This is a list of T cell receptor beta chains from one sample in a study of shared clonotypes between healthy human individuals. The table came from immunoSEQ multiplex PCR; TCRdb's copy has only in-frame clones and leaves some out. The sample yields millions of clones, 85% to 95% seen once. Input material: naive CD4+ T cells sorted from blood. The source of these receptors is a man aged 18 to 29 in good health. Each CDR3 is given without its conserved first and last residue. Clone size is given for some rows only: seen once, a few or many times, or a class if the clone is expanded.

J: TRBJ2-1; V: TRBV25-1; size: .; CDR3: ASSELGYNEQF
J: TRBJ2-2; V: TRBV11-3; size: .; CDR3: ASKGNTGELF
J: TRBJ1-1; V: TRBV6-6; size: .; CDR3: ASIPSGQGTGEAF
J: TRBJ1-1; V: TRBV7-6; size: .; CDR3: ASSLRQQNTEAF
J: TRBJ1-2; V: TRBV4-1; size: .; CDR3: ASSQIGQGNYGYT
J: TRBJ2-7; V: TRBV5-1; size: .; CDR3: ASTQDNDKGSYEQY
J: TRBJ2-7; V: TRBV5-1; size: .; CDR3: ASSWAIGTAKSYEQY
J: TRBJ2-1; V: TRBV6-1; size: .; CDR3: ASSDYLAGGSRNEQF
J: TRBJ1-2; V: TRBV6-1; size: .; CDR3: ASSPRQGFYGYT
J: TRBJ2-7; V: TRBV7-2; size: .; CDR3: ASSWAGQGLTEQY
J: TRBJ2-2; V: TRBV27; size: .; CDR3: ASDTTSGANLSNTGELF
J: TRBJ1-5; V: TRBV7-6; size: .; CDR3: ASSLTRGGRLQEDQPQH
J: TRBJ1-1; V: TRBV7-2; size: many; CDR3: ASDAAGLEAF
J: TRBJ2-3; V: TRBV13; size: .; CDR3: ASSFMGKGTDTQY
J: TRBJ1-3; V: TRBV10-3; size: once; CDR3: ASQDSGGNTIY
J: TRBJ2-2; V: TRBV7-2; size: .; CDR3: ASSSRSTGELF
J: TRBJ1-2; V: TRBV10-3; size: .; CDR3: ASDGDSANYGYT
J: TRBJ1-1; V: TRBV5-1; size: .; CDR3: ASSLGGISNTEAF
J: TRBJ2-3; V: TRBV6-5; size: .; CDR3: ASSYSGGRNTDTQY
J: TRBJ2-3; V: TRBV28; size: .; CDR3: ATVGRGASTDTQY
J: TRBJ1-1; V: TRBV5-4; size: .; CDR3: ASSLSVGGYTEAF
J: TRBJ2-4; V: TRBV11-2; size: .; CDR3: ASSAQTGLYIQY
J: TRBJ2-2; V: TRBV7-8; size: .; CDR3: ASSPNTGELF
J: TRBJ2-5; V: TRBV4-1; size: .; CDR3: ASSQIPGQGIETQY
J: TRBJ1-5; V: TRBV6-5; size: .; CDR3: ASSRKTDSNQPQH
J: TRBJ1-6; V: TRBV2; size: .; CDR3: ASSYRSGTPSPLH
J: TRBJ2-7; V: TRBV10-3; size: .; CDR3: AIRGTGVDYEQY
J: TRBJ1-3; V: TRBV10-3; size: .; CDR3: AISMTEPSSGNTIY
J: TRBJ2-7; V: TRBV4-3; size: .; CDR3: ASSQGLGTGDEQY
J: TRBJ1-6; V: TRBV27; size: .; CDR3: ASSLNRGGSPLH
J: TRBJ1-5; V: TRBV5-6; size: .; CDR3: ASSSTGAGQPQH
J: TRBJ2-7; V: TRBV11-1; size: .; CDR3: ASSLARGLTGYEQY
J: TRBJ2-7; V: TRBV7-9; size: .; CDR3: ASSTLGTGSYEQY
J: TRBJ1-1; V: TRBV6-5; size: once; CDR3: ASSYTADLNTEAF
J: TRBJ2-1; V: TRBV28; size: once; CDR3: ASSFLSGVSYNEQF
J: TRBJ1-2; V: TRBV4-3; size: .; CDR3: ASSQEVGANYGYT
J: TRBJ1-5; V: TRBV2; size: .; CDR3: ASRKDSNQPQH
J: TRBJ2-3; V: TRBV10-3; size: once; CDR3: AISRGQSTDTQY
J: TRBJ2-7; V: TRBV2; size: .; CDR3: ASSNLSGRPPYEQY
J: TRBJ2-5; V: TRBV7-9; size: .; CDR3: ASSSPSLDREGETQY
J: TRBJ2-7; V: TRBV7-7; size: .; CDR3: ASSLGQGGEQY
J: TRBJ1-6; V: TRBV2; size: .; CDR3: ASTGRGNSPLH
J: TRBJ2-7; V: TRBV11-3; size: .; CDR3: ASSFLRYEQY
J: TRBJ2-5; V: TRBV5-8; size: .; CDR3: ASSFNRGLETQY
J: TRBJ2-7; V: TRBV30; size: .; CDR3: ASLGQGGYEQY
J: TRBJ2-1; V: TRBV11-2; size: .; CDR3: ASSPKLVNEQF